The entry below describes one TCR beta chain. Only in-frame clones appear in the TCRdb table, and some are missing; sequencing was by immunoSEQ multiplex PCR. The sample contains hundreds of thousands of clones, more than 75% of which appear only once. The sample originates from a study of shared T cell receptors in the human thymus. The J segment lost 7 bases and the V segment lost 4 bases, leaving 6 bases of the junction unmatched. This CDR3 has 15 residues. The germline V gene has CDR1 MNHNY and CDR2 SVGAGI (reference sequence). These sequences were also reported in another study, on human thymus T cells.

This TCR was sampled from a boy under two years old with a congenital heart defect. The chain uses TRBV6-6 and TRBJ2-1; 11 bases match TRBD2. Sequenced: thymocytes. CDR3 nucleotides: TGTGCCAGCAGTTGGGGGACTAGCGGCTTGAATGAGCAGTTCTTC. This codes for CASSWGTSGLNEQFF.